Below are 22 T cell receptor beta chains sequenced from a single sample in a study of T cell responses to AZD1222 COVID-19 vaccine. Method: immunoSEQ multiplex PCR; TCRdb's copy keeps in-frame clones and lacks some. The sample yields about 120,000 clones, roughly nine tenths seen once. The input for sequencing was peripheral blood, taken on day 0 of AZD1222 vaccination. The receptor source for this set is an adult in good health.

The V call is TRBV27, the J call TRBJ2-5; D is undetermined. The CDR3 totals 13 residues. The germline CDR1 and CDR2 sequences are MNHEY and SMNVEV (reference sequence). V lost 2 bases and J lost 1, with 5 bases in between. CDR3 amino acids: CASSLIAQETQYF. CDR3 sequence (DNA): TGTGCCAGCAGTTTAATCGCCCAAGAGACCCAGTACTTC.

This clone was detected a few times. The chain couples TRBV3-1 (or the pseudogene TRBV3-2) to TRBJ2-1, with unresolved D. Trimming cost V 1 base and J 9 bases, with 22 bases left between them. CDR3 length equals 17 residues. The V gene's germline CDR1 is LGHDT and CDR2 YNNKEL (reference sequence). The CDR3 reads CASSQVYLVVEFTEQFF. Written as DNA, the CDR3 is TGTGCCAGCAGCCAAGTTTACCTCGTGGTAGAGTTTACTGAGCAGTTCTTC.

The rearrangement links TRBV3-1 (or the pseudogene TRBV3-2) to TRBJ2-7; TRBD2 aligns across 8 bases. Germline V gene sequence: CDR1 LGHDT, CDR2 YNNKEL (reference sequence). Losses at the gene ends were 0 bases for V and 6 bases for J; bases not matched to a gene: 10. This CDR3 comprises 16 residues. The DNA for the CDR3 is TGTGCCAGCAGCCAAGATGGAGCCGGGAGGGCATCCGAGCAGTACTTC. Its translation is CASSQDGAGRASEQYF.

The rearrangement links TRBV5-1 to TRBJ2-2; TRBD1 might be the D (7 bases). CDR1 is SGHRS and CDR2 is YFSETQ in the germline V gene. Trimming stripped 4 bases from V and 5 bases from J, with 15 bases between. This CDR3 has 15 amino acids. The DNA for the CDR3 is TGCGCCAGCAGCGGGGGGACAGCTGATACCGGGGAGCTGTTTTTT. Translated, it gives CASSGGTADTGELFF.

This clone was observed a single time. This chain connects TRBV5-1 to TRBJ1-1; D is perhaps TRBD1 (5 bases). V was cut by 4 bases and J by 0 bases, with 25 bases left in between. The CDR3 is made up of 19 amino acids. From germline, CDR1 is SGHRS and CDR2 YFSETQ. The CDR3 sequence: CASSLRGGGEMAMNTEAFF. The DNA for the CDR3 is TGCGCCAGCAGCCTGAGAGGAGGAGGGGAAATGGCGATGAACACTGAAGCTTTCTTT. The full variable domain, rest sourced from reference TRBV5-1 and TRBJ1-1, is KAGVTQTPRYLIKTRGQQVTLSCSPISGHRSVSWYQQTPGQGLQFLFEYFSETQRNKGNFPGRFSGRQFSNSRSEMNVSTLELGDSALYLCASSLRGGGEMAMNTEAFFGQGTRLTVV.

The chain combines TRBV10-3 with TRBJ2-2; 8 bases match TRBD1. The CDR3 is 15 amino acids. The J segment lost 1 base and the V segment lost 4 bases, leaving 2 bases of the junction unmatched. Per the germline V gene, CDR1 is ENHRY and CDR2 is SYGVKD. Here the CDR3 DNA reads TGTGCCATCAGTGCAACAGGGGGGAACACCGGGGAGCTGTTTTTT. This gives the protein CAISATGGNTGELFF.

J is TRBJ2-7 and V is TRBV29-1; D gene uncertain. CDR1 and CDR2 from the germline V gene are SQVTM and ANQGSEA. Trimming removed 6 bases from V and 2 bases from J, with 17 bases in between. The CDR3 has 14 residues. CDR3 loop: CSVVDYTSTYEQYF. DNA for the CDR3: TGCAGCGTGGTAGATTACACATCAACCTACGAGCAGTACTTC.

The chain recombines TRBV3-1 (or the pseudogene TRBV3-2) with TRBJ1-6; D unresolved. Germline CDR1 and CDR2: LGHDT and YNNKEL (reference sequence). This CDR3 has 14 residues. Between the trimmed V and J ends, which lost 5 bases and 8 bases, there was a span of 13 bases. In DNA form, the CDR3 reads TGTGCCAGCAGCTTAAGTATCGGTGATTCACCCCTCCACTTT. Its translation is CASSLSIGDSPLHF.

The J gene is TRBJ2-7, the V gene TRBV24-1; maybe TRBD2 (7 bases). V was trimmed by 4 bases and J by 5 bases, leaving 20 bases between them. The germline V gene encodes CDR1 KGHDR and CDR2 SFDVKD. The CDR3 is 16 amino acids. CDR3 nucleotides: TGTGCCACCAGTGAGGCCACGGGGGGCGCGAGGGACGAGCAGTACTTC. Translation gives CATSEATGGARDEQYF.

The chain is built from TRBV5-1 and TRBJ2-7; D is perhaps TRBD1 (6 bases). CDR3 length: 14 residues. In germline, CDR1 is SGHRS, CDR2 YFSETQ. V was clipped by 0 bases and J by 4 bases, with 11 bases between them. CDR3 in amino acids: CASSLAQGMYEQYF. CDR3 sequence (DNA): TGCGCCAGCAGCTTGGCACAGGGAATGTACGAGCAGTACTTC.

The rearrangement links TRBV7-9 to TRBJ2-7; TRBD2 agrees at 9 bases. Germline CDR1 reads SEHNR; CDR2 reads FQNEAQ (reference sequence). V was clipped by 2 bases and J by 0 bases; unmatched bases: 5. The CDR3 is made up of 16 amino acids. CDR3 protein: CASSLSGGLNSYEQYF. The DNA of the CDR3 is TGTGCCAGCAGCTTAAGCGGGGGGTTGAACTCCTACGAGCAGTACTTC.

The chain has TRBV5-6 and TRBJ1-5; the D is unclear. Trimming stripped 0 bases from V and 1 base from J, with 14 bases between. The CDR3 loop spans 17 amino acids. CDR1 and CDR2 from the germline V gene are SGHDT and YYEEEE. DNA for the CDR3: TGTGCCAGCAGCTTGGTGGCCACCGGATTAAGCAATCAGCCCCAGCATTTT. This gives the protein CASSLVATGLSNQPQHF.

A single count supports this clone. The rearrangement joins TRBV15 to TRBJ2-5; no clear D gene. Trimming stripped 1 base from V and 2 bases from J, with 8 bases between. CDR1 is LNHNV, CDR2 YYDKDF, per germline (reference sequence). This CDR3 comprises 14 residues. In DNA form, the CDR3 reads TGTGCCACCAGCAGAGCCCCCAAACAAGAGACCCAGTACTTC. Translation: CATSRAPKQETQYF.

CDR3 region: CASSPASDGNTIYF. The CDR3 DNA sequence: TGTGCCAGCTCACCCGCTTCCGACGGGAACACCATATATTTT. The chain is built from TRBV18 and TRBJ1-3; no reliable D call. Per germline, CDR1 KGHSH and CDR2 LQKENI. The CDR3 is 14 amino acids. Trimming left V 3 bases short and J 7 bases short, with 13 bases between.

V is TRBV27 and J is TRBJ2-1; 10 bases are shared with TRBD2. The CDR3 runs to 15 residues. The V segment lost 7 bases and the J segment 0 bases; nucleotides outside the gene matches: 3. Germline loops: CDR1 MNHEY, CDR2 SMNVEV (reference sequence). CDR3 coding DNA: TGTGCCAGCACCCCTAGCGGGAGCTCCTACAATGAGCAGTTCTTC. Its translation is CASTPSGSSYNEQFF.

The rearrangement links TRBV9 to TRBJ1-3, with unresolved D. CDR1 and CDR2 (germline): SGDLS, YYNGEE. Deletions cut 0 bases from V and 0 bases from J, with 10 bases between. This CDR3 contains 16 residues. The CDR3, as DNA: TGTGCCAGCAGCGTAGGGATCCAGCTCTCTGGAAACACCATATATTTT. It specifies CASSVGIQLSGNTIYF.

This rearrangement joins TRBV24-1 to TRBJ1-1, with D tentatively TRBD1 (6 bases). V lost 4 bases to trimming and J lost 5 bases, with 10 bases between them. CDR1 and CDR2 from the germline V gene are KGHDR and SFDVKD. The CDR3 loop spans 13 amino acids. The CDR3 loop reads CATSDRGWTEAFF. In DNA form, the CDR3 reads TGTGCCACCAGTGACAGGGGCTGGACTGAAGCTTTCTTT.

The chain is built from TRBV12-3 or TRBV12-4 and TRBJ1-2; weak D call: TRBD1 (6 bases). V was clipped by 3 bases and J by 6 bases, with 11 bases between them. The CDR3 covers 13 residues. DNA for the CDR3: TGTGCCAGCAGTTTTGGGGGCGTCAATGGCTACACCTTC. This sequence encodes CASSFGGVNGYTF.

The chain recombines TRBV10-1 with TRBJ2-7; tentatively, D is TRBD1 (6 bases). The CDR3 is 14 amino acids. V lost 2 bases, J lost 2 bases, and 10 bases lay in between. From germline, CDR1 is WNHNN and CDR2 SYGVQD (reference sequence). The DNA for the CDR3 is TGCGCCAGCAGTGAGGCAGGGGACACCTACGAGCAGTACTTC. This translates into CASSEAGDTYEQYF.

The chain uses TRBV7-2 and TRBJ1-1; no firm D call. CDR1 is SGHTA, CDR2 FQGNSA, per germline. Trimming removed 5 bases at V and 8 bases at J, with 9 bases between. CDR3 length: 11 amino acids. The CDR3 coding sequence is TGTGCCAGCAGCCAATACAGAGAAGCTTTCTTT. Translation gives CASSQYREAFF. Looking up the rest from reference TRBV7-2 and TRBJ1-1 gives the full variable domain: GAGVSQSPSNKVTEKGKDVELRCDPISGHTALYWYRQSLGQGLEFLIYFQGNSAPDKSGLPSDRFSAERTGGSVSTLTIQRTQQEDSAVYLCASSQYREAFFGQGTRLTVV.

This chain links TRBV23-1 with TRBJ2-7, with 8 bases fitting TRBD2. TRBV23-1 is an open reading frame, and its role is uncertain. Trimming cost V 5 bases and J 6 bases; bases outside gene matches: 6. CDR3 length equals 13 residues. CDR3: CASSTGGLGEQYF. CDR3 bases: TGCGCCAGCAGTACGGGGGGGTTGGGCGAGCAGTACTTC.

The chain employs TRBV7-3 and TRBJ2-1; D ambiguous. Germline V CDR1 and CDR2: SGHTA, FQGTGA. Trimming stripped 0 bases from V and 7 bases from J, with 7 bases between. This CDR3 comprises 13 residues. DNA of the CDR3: TGTGCCAGCAGCTTAACGGAAGGGAATGAGCAGTTCTTC. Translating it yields CASSLTEGNEQFF.